This T cell receptor (beta chain) was retrieved from a study of shared clonotypes between healthy human individuals. As concerns this clone: The target antigen is unknown.

Sorted-subset replicate PCR reactions were performed with 150 to 200 ng DNA, corresponding to some 32,000 T cell genomes. Profiling relied on immunoSEQ multiplex PCR, and the TCRdb table lists in-frame clones only, not all of them. The profile shows about 2 million clones, about 95% of them singletons. Looked up from germline, CDR1 is MNHEY and CDR2 is SVGAGI. The CDR3 extends over 15 amino acids. Trimming took 5 bases from V and 7 from J; bases not matched to a gene: 9. The study, taken as a whole, reports: A few donors showed sharing of around 5.3% of naive CD4 clonotypes.

The sequenced sample was naive CD4+ T cells sorted from blood. This sample's subset: CD45RA+ positively selected. The source is a man aged 18-30 years in good health. The rearrangement uses TRBV6-5 and TRBJ2-1; 9 nucleotides match TRBD1. CDR3 in amino acids: CASSTGGQGGNEQFF. The CDR3, as DNA: TGTGCCAGCAGTACAGGGGGACAGGGAGGGAATGAGCAGTTCTTC.